This entry describes one T cell receptor (beta chain). The data are from a study of graft-versus-host responses after intestinal transplantation. Study as a whole: All recipients got anti-thymocyte globulin induction, then tacrolimus and steroids for approximately three years.

The method was immunoSEQ multiplex PCR; TCRdb's version includes in-frame clones alone and lacks a portion of them. Of around 9,900 clones listed, 90% to 95% are singletons. The source of this sequence is a human patient who received an intestinal transplant, so some T cells may come from the graft donor. This specimen was bone marrow, taken approximately 530 days after intestinal transplantation.

CDR3 protein: CASSLVTAYEQYF. The CDR3 nucleotides read TGTGCCAGCAGCTTAGTAACAGCCTACGAGCAGTACTTC. The rearrangement joins TRBV7-9 to TRBJ2-7; D gene ambiguous. Germline assignment: CDR1 SEHNR and CDR2 FQNEAQ (reference sequence). This CDR3 comprises 13 residues. Trimming removed 1 base from V and 2 bases from J, with 6 bases in between.